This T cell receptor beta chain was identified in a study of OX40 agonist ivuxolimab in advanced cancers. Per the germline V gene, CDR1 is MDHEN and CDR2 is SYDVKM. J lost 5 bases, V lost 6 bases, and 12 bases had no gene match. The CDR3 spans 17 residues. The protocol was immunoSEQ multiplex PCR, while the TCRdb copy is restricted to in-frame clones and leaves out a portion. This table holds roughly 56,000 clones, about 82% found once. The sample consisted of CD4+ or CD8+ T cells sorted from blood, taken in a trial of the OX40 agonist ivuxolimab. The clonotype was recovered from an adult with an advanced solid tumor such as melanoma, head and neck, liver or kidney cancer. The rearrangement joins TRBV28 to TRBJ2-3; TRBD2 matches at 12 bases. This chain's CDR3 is CASRPQLAGGLGDTQYF. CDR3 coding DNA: TGTGCCAGCAGGCCTCAACTAGCGGGGGGCCTGGGAGATACGCAGTATTTT.